This passage covers 16 T cell receptor beta chains from one sample sequenced in a study of blood T cell repertoires in COVID-19. TCRdb keeps only in-frame clones here, not all; method: immunoSEQ multiplex PCR. Of some 190,000 clones listed, almost 90% were seen once; the top ten hold approximately 1.5%. Sequences were obtained from peripheral blood. These receptors were obtained from a man between 18 and 35 years old with active or convalescent COVID-19.

The chain uses TRBV4-2 and TRBJ1-2; maybe TRBD1 (6 bases). The CDR3 has 16 amino acids. Per the germline V gene, CDR1 is LGHNA and CDR2 is YNFKEQ. V was clipped by 2 bases and J by 4 bases, with 17 bases between them. DNA for the CDR3: TGTGCCAGCAGCCAATCACAGGGAGGGGTTAGCTATGGCTACACCTTC. Translation: CASSQSQGGVSYGYTF.

The J gene is TRBJ2-1, the V gene TRBV5-5; D is perhaps TRBD1 (6 bases). Germline CDR1 reads SGHKS; CDR2 reads YYEKEE (reference sequence). Trimming cost V 0 bases and J 6 bases, with 10 bases left between them. This CDR3 spans 14 amino acids. The CDR3 DNA is TGTGCCAGCAGCTTGGTTGGACAGATCAATGAGCAGTTCTTC. Amino acids: CASSLVGQINEQFF.

The rearrangement uses TRBV5-4 and TRBJ1-1, with 7 bases lining up with TRBD1. The germline V gene encodes CDR1 SGHNT and CDR2 YYREEE (reference sequence). The CDR3 contains 15 residues. Unmatched junction bases numbered 8, after V lost 1 base and J lost 5 bases. The CDR3: CASSLFRGDRTEAFF. For the CDR3, the DNA is TGTGCCAGCAGCTTGTTTAGGGGGGACAGAACTGAAGCTTTCTTT.

CDR3 sequence (DNA): TGTGCCAGCAGTCGGACAGCTAACACCGGGGAGCTGTTTTTT. As protein: CASSRTANTGELFF. This chain uses TRBV6-2 or TRBV6-3 with TRBJ2-2; perhaps TRBD1 as D (6 bases). CDR1 and CDR2 (germline): MNHEY, SVGEGT. Trimming took off 5 bases at V and 2 bases at J, with 9 bases between the two ends. CDR3 length: 14 residues.

This clone was seen more than once but under ten times. The V and J genes are TRBV12-3 or TRBV12-4 and TRBJ1-1; D may be TRBD1 (5 bases). The CDR3 contains 13 residues. V lost 6 bases and J 3 bases, leaving 11 bases between the germline ends. This CDR3 reads CASSPAGDTEAFF. For the CDR3, the DNA is TGTGCCAGCAGCCCGGCGGGGGACACTGAAGCTTTCTTT.

The J gene is TRBJ1-1, the V gene TRBV2, with D maybe TRBD1 (5 bases). Germline CDR1 is SNHLY and CDR2 is FYNNEI. The ends were cut back, 1 base at V and 1 base at J, with 19 bases in the middle. The CDR3 length is 18 residues. The CDR3 is CASSEVGWGPGRNTEAFF. Here the CDR3 DNA reads TGTGCCAGCAGTGAAGTCGGTTGGGGCCCCGGCCGGAACACTGAAGCTTTCTTT.

V usage is TRBV7-8 and J usage is TRBJ1-2; unclear D gene. The V end was cut by 5 bases, the J end by 5 bases, with 12 bases between. The CDR3 spans 13 residues. CDR1 and CDR2 (germline): SGHVS, FQNEAQ. CDR3 protein: CASSQSFLYGYTF. In nucleotides, the CDR3 is TGTGCCAGCAGCCAAAGCTTCCTTTATGGCTACACCTTC.

The chain recombines TRBV12-3 or TRBV12-4 with TRBJ1-5; the D is unclear. This CDR3 comprises 13 residues. V shed 3 bases and J shed 6 bases, with 9 bases lying between them. The CDR3 here is CASSFLEGQPQHF. The CDR3, as DNA: TGTGCCAGCAGTTTTTTGGAGGGTCAGCCCCAGCATTTT.

This rearrangement joins TRBV5-1 to TRBJ2-3; D might be TRBD1 (5 bases). V was pared by 4 bases and J by 1 base, with 13 bases between. CDR1 and CDR2 (germline): SGHRS, YFSETQ. CDR3 size: 15 residues. In nucleotides, the CDR3 is TGCGCCAGCAGCCCCAGCCTAGGGGGCACAGATACGCAGTATTTT. It encodes CASSPSLGGTDTQYF.

The chain is built from TRBV7-2 and TRBJ2-3; 9 nucleotides agree with TRBD1. Trimming took 1 base from V and 3 from J; bases not matched to a gene: 2. The V gene's germline CDR1 is SGHTA and CDR2 FQGNSA. The CDR3 is 15 residues long. The CDR3 DNA sequence: TGTGCCAGCAGCTTAGTGGGACAGGGAACAGATACGCAGTATTTT. Its protein is CASSLVGQGTDTQYF.

The chain combines TRBV5-4 with TRBJ2-3; the D gene is possibly TRBD2 (6 bases). This CDR3 is built from 19 residues. V lost 3 bases to trimming and J lost 2 bases, with 25 bases between them. In germline, CDR1 is SGHNT, CDR2 YYREEE (reference sequence). CDR3 nucleotide sequence: TGTGCCAGCAGCTGGGGACGGCGGGCGGGACTGAGCCCCACAGATACGCAGTATTTT. It specifies CASSWGRRAGLSPTDTQYF.

This clone was detected only a few times. The chain uses TRBV18 and TRBJ2-7; D unresolved. The CDR3 is 15 residues long. Germline CDR1 is KGHSH and CDR2 is LQKENI. Trimming shortened V by 5 bases and J by 4 bases, and 18 bases separated the two germline ends. CDR3 amino acids: CASSVRRQIIYEQYF. CDR3 nucleotides: TGTGCCAGCTCAGTCCGCAGGCAGATTATTTACGAGCAGTACTTC.

In nucleotides, the CDR3 is TGTGCCAGCTCACCAATTTTGGGGCTAACAAATGAAGCTTTCTTT. Protein product: CASSPILGLTNEAFF. This sequence joins TRBV18 and TRBJ1-1, with a weak D call TRBD1 (5 bases). Trimming removed 2 bases at V and 7 bases at J, with 17 bases between. The CDR3 runs 15 residues. Germline CDR1 and CDR2: KGHSH and LQKENI.

The rearrangement joins TRBV5-1 to TRBJ1-2; TRBD1 aligns across 8 bases. J gave up 4 bases and V 2 bases, and 7 bases lay outside the gene matches. CDR3 length equals 15 residues. CDR1 and CDR2 (germline): SGHRS, YFSETQ. CDR3 sequence: CASSFFQGAIYGYTF. The DNA of the CDR3 is TGCGCCAGCAGCTTTTTTCAGGGGGCGATCTATGGCTACACCTTC.

The chain is built from TRBV19 and TRBJ1-1, with a weak D call TRBD1 (5 bases). CDR3 length equals 12 residues. Germline V CDR1 and CDR2: LNHDA, SQIVND (reference sequence). V was cut by 3 bases and J by 6 bases, with 8 bases left in between. The CDR3 sequence is CASSMGGAEAFF. The CDR3 nucleotides are TGTGCCAGTAGTATGGGGGGTGCTGAAGCTTTCTTT.

J is TRBJ2-1 and V is TRBV15; D unclear. This CDR3 contains 14 residues. The V end was cut by 0 bases, the J end by 5 bases, with 8 bases between. CDR1 and CDR2 (germline): LNHNV, YYDKDF (reference sequence). CDR3 protein: CATSRDYADNEQFF. CDR3 bases: TGTGCCACCAGCAGAGATTACGCGGACAATGAGCAGTTCTTC.